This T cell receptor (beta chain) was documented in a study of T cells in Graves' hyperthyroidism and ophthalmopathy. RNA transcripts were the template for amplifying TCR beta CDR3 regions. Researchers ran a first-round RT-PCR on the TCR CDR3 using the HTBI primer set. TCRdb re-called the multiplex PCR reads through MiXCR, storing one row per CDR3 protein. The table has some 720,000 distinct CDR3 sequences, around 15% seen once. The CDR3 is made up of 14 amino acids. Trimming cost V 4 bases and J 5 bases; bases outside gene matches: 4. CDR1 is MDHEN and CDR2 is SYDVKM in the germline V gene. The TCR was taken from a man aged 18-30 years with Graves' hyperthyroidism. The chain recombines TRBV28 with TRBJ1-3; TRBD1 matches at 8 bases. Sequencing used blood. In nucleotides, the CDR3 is TGTGCCAGCAGTTACCGACAGGGGAGAAACACCATATATTTT. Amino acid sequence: CASSYRQGRNTIYF. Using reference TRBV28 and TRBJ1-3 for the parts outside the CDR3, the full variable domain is DVKVTQSSRYLVKRTGEKVFLECVQDMDHENMFWYRQDPGLGLRLIYFSYDVKMKEKGDIPEGYSVSREKKERFSLILESASTNQTSMYLCASSYRQGRNTIYFGEGSWLTVV.